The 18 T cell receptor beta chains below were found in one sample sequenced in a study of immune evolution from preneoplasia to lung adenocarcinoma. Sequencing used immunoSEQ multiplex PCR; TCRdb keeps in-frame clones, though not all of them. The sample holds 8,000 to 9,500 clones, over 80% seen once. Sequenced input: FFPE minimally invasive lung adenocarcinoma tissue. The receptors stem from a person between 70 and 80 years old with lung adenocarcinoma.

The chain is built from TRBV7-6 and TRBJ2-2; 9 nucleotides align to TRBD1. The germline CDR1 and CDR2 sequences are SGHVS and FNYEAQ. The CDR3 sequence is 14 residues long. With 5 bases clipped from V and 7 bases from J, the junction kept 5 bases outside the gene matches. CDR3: CASSVGQGLGELFF. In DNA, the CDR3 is TGTGCCAGCAGCGTGGGACAGGGACTCGGGGAGCTGTTTTTT. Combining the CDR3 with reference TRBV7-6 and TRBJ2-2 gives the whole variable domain GAGVSQSPRYKVTKRGQDVALRCDPISGHVSLYWYRQALGQGPEFLTYFNYEAQQDKSGLPNDRFSAERPEGSISTLTIQRTEQRDSAMYRCASSVGQGLGELFFGEGSRLTVL.

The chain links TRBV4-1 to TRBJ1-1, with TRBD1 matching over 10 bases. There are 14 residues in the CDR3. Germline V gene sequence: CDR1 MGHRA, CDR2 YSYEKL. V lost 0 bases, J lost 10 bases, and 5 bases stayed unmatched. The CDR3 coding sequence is TGCGCCAGCAGCCAAGATGTGGGGGACAGGGGAGCTTTCTTT. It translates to CASSQDVGDRGAFF.

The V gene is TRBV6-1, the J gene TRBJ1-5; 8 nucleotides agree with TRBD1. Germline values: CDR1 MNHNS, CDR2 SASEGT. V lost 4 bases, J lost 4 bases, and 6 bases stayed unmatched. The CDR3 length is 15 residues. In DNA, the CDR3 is TGTGCCAGCAGTGCGCAGGGGGCTGGTAATCAGCCCCAGCATTTT. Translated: CASSAQGAGNQPQHF.

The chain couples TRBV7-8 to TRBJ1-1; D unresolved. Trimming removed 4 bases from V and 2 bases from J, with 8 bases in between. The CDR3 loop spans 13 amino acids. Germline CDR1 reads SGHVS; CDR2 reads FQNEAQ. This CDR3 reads CASSYDTNTEAFF. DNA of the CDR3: TGTGCCAGCAGCTACGACACAAACACTGAAGCTTTCTTT.

The CDR3 nucleotides are TGTGCCAGCAGTCGGTCCGAGGGGGGATACGAGCAGTACTTC. The encoded protein is CASSRSEGGYEQYF. V gene TRBV6-1 combines with J gene TRBJ2-7, with D possibly being TRBD1 or TRBD2 (6 bases each). The V gene lost 5 bases and the J gene lost 4 bases, with 15 bases spanning the gap. This CDR3 is built from 14 residues. CDR1 is MNHNS, CDR2 SASEGT, per germline.

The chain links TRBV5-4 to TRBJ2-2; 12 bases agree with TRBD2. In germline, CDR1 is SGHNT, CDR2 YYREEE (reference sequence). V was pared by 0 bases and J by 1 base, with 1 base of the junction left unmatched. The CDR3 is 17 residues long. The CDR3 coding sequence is TGTGCCAGCAGCTTGGGGGGACTAGCGGGGAACACCGGGGAGCTGTTTTTT. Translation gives CASSLGGLAGNTGELFF.

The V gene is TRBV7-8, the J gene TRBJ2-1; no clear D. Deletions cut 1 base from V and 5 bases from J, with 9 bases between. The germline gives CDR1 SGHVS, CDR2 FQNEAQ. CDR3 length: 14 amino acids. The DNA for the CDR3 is TGTGCCAGCAGCTTAGGTCCGACCCACAATGAGCAGTTCTTC. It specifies CASSLGPTHNEQFF.

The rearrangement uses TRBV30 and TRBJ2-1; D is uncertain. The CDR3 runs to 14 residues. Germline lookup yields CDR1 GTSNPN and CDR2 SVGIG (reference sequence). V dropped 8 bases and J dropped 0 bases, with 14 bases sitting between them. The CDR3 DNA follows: TGTGCCCTACTACGGCAAAGCTCCTACAATGAGCAGTTCTTC. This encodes CALLRQSSYNEQFF.

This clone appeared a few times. In nucleotides, the CDR3 is TGTGCCACCAGCAGACCGACTAGCGGCTACAATGAGCAGTTCTTC. This codes for CATSRPTSGYNEQFF. V usage is TRBV15 and J usage is TRBJ2-1, with 9 bases fitting TRBD2. Germline CDR1 LNHNV, CDR2 YYDKDF (reference sequence). This CDR3 contains 15 residues. Trimming cost V 2 bases and J 3 bases; bases outside gene matches: 2.

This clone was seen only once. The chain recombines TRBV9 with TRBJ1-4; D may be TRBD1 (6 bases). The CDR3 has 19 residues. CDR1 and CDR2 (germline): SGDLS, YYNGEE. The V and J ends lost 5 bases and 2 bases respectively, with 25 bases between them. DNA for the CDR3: TGTGCCAGCAGTCCCCCGACTTCAGGGGCGGGCCGCACTAATGAAAAACTGTTTTTT. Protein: CASSPPTSGAGRTNEKLFF. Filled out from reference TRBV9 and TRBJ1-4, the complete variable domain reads DSGVTQTPKHLITATGQRVTLRCSPRSGDLSVYWYQQSLDQGLQFLIQYYNGEERAKGNILERFSAQQFPDLHSELNLSSLELGDSALYFCASSPPTSGAGRTNEKLFFGSGTQLSVL.

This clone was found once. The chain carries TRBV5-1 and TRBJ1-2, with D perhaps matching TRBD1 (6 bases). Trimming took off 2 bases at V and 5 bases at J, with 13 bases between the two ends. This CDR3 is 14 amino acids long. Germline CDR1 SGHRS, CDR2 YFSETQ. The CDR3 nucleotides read TGCGCCAGCAGCTTAGGAGGGGGAAAATATGGCTACACCTTC. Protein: CASSLGGGKYGYTF.

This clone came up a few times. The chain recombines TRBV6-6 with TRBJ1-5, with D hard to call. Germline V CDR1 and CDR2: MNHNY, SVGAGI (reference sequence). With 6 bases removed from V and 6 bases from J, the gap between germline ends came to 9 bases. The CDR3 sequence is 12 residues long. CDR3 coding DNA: TGTGCCAGCAGATCTGAAGGTCAGCCCCAGCATTTT. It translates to CASRSEGQPQHF.

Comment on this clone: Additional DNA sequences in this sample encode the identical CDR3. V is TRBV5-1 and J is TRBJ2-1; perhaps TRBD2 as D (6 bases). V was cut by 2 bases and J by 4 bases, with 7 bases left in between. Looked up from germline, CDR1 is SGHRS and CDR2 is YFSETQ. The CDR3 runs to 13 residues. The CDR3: CASSFGGYNEQFF. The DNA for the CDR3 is TGCGCCAGCAGCTTTGGGGGGTACAATGAGCAGTTCTTC.

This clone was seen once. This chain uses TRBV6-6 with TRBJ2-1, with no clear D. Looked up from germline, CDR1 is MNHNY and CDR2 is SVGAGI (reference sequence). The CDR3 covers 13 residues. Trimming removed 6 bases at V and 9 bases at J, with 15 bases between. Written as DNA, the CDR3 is TGTGCCAGCAGCTCCCGACTGGAGAGTGAGCAGTTCTTC. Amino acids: CASSSRLESEQFF.

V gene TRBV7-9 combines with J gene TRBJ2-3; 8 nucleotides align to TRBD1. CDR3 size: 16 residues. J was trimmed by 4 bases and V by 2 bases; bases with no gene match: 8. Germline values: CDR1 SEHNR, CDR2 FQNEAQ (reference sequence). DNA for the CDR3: TGTGCCAGCAGCTTACGGAGACAGGGGTACGCAGATACGCAGTATTTT. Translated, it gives CASSLRRQGYADTQYF.

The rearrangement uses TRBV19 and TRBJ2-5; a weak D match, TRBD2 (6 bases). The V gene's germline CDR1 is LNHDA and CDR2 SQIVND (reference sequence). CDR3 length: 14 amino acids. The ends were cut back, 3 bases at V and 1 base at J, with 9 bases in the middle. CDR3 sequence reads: CASSIPGGQETQYF. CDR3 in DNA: TGTGCCAGTAGTATCCCCGGGGGCCAAGAGACCCAGTACTTC.

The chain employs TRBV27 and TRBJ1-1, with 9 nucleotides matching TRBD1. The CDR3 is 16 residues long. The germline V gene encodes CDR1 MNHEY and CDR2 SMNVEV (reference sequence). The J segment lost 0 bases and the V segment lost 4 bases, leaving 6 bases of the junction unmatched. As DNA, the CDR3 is TGTGCCAGCAGTTCTCCGGGGACAGGGATGAACACTGAAGCTTTCTTT. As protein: CASSSPGTGMNTEAFF.

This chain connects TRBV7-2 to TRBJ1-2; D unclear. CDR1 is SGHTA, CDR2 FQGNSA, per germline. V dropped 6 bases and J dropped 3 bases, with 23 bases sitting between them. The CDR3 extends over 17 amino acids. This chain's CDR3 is CASRASVLSEYYYGYTF. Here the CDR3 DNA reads TGTGCCAGCAGAGCGAGTGTCTTAAGCGAGTACTACTATGGCTACACCTTC.